The entry below describes one T cell receptor (beta chain). Antigen: not known. A much larger clone lies one base from this, so it may be a read error. Disease duration was under 3 months in the ophthalmopathy patients, who also had a Clinical Activity Score of at least 3 and a NOSPECS grade of at least 4. Criteria for exclusion of patients were uncontrolled infection, other autoimmune disease, pregnancy or lactation. This specimen belongs to a study of T cells in Graves' hyperthyroidism and ophthalmopathy. The study's findings and limits: Before onset, by a median of approximately 6.2 months, the model predicted ophthalmopathy. The majority of expanded thyroid clonotypes above 0.001 also appeared in blood.

Amplification targeted TCR beta CDR3 regions from RNA transcripts. Using the HTBI primer set, a first-round RT-PCR was run on the TCR CDR3. One entry per CDR3 protein, called by TCRdb with MiXCR from the multiplex PCR reads. The table records about 520,000 distinct CDR3 sequences, roughly a quarter of them present only once. From germline, CDR1 is MNHEY and CDR2 SVGEGT. The CDR3 runs 14 residues. Sequencing was carried out using blood. The V gene is TRBV6-2 or TRBV6-3, the J gene TRBJ2-2; tentatively, D is TRBD2 (5 bases). This receptor was obtained from a woman aged 30 to 39 with Graves' ophthalmopathy. Here the CDR3 DNA reads TGTGCCAGCAGTTACTCCCGGGCGACCGGGGAGCTGTGTTTT. Translating gives CASSYSRATGELCF.